Listed below are T cell receptor beta chains from one sample, sequenced in a study of T cells in Graves' hyperthyroidism and ophthalmopathy. TCRdb reprocessed the multiplex PCR reads with MiXCR, giving one entry per CDR3 protein. The sample yields 450,000 to 550,000 distinct CDR3 sequences, roughly a quarter seen once. Sequenced sample: blood. Every receptor here comes from a woman between 25 and 40 years old with Graves' ophthalmopathy. CDR3s include the opening cysteine and the closing phenylalanine or tryptophan. The order of the fields is clone size, V gene, D gene, J gene, CDR3 protein, CDR3 DNA. D genes are given only for firm matches. Where a row states a size, it is once, few, many or the class of an expanded clone; other rows omit it.

size: many; V: TRBV27; D: -; J: TRBJ1-6; CDR3: CASSLVEGYNSPLHF; DNA: TGTGCCAGCAGTTTAGTTGAGGGCTATAATTCACCCCTCCACTTT
size: few; V: TRBV6-1; D: TRBD2; J: TRBJ2-2; CDR3: CASTGLAGRDTGELFF; DNA: TGTGCCAGCACCGGACTAGCGGGGAGAGACACCGGGGAGCTGTTTTTT
size: many; V: TRBV12-3/TRBV12-4; D: -; J: TRBJ2-7; CDR3: CASSLESGAYEQYF; DNA: TGTGCCAGCAGTTTAGAATCCGGTGCCTACGAGCAGTACTTC
size: few; V: TRBV19; D: -; J: TRBJ1-2; CDR3: CASRRTNQETYGYTF; DNA: TGTGCCAGTAGAAGGACAAATCAAGAAACATATGGCTACACCTTC
size: many; V: TRBV4-2; D: -; J: TRBJ1-1; CDR3: CASSQGGVAEAFF; DNA: TGTGCCAGCAGCCAAGGGGGGGTGGCTGAAGCTTTCTTT
size: -; V: TRBV19; D: -; J: TRBJ1-1; CDR3: CASSLAPGAMNTEAFF; DNA: TGTGCCAGTAGTTTGGCACCAGGGGCCATGAACACTGAAGCTTTCTTT
size: many; V: TRBV11-2; D: -; J: TRBJ2-7; CDR3: CASSFGTTYEQYF; DNA: TGTGCCAGCAGCTTCGGGACAACCTACGAGCAGTACTTC
size: many; V: TRBV9; D: -; J: TRBJ1-1; CDR3: CASSASGMNTEAFF; DNA: TGTGCCAGCAGCGCCTCAGGAATGAACACTGAAGCTTTCTTT
size: -; V: TRBV20-1; D: -; J: TRBJ1-3; CDR3: CSARGQGIRDTIYF; DNA: TGCAGTGCTAGGGGCCAAGGGATCCGGGACACCATATATTTT
size: -; V: TRBV4-1; D: TRBD1; J: TRBJ2-5; CDR3: CASRRLASRDRVAETQYF; DNA: TGCGCCAGCAGACGCCTCGCCTCCCGGGACAGGGTGGCAGAGACCCAGTACTTC
size: many; V: TRBV4-1; D: -; J: TRBJ1-1; CDR3: CASSQVSPFDKAFF; DNA: TGCGCCAGCAGCCAAGTATCCCCATTCGATAAAGCTTTCTTT
size: -; V: TRBV10-3; D: -; J: TRBJ1-3; CDR3: CAISEHGKGNTIYF; DNA: TGTGCCATCAGTGAGCACGGGAAGGGAAACACCATATATTTT
size: many; V: TRBV4-1; D: TRBD2; J: TRBJ2-5; CDR3: CASSLGRGGQETQYF; DNA: TGCGCCAGCAGCCTGGGTCGGGGGGGTCAAGAGACCCAGTACTTC
size: -; V: TRBV5-1; D: -; J: TRBJ2-7; CDR3: CASCRAGAYEQYF; DNA: TGCGCCAGCTGCAGGGCAGGGGCCTACGAGCAGTACTTC
size: -; V: TRBV28; D: TRBD2; J: TRBJ2-2; CDR3: CASSLSPAGGPNTGGLFF; DNA: TGTGCCAGCAGTTTATCCCCAGCGGGGGGGCCTAACACCGGGGGGCTGTTTTTT
size: -; V: TRBV27; D: -; J: TRBJ2-5; CDR3: CASSLLWPPGETQYF; DNA: TGTGCCAGCAGTTTACTATGGCCCCCCGGGGAGACCCAGTACTTC
size: many; V: TRBV6-5; D: -; J: TRBJ2-7; CDR3: CASSYEARLEQYF; DNA: TGTGCCAGCAGTTACGAGGCCAGACTCGAGCAGTACTTC
size: -; V: TRBV30; D: TRBD2; J: TRBJ2-1; CDR3: CAWRGESSYNEQFF; DNA: TGTGCCTGGCGGGGGGAAAGCTCCTACAATGAGCAGTTCTTC
size: -; V: TRBV6-1; D: -; J: TRBJ1-1; CDR3: CASSGFRATDAFF; DNA: TGTGCCAGCAGTGGCTTCAGGGCCACTGATGCTTTCTTT
size: many; V: TRBV20-1; D: -; J: TRBJ2-7; CDR3: CSAKNMGSSYEQYF; DNA: TGCAGTGCTAAAAACATGGGGAGCTCCTACGAGCAGTACTTC
size: few; V: TRBV7-9; D: -; J: TRBJ2-7; CDR3: CANSSTGTYEQYF; DNA: TGTGCCAACAGCTCCACAGGAACCTACGAGCAGTACTTC
size: many; V: TRBV20-1; D: -; J: TRBJ1-2; CDR3: CSARDRGNYGYTF; DNA: TGCAGTGCTAGAGATCGAGGGAACTATGGCTACACCTTC
size: many; V: TRBV20-1; D: TRBD2; J: TRBJ2-7; CDR3: CSARGTSGIYEQYF; DNA: TGCAGTGCTCGAGGGACTAGCGGGATCTACGAGCAGTACTTC
size: many; V: TRBV4-2; D: -; J: TRBJ2-7; CDR3: CASSQDLGRAYEQYF; DNA: TGTGCCAGCAGCCAAGACCTGGGCCGCGCCTACGAGCAGTACTTC
size: many; V: TRBV6-1; D: -; J: TRBJ2-4; CDR3: CASNQRDIREDIQYF; DNA: TGTGCCAGCAACCAACGGGACATTCGGGAGGACATTCAGTACTTC
size: -; V: TRBV6-1; D: TRBD1; J: TRBJ1-1; CDR3: CASSEILWTGWTEAFF; DNA: TGTGCCAGCAGTGAAATTCTCTGGACAGGCTGGACTGAAGCTTTCTTT
size: -; V: TRBV6-1; D: -; J: TRBJ1-1; CDR3: CASSAPMDPELGEAFF; DNA: TGTGCCAGCAGTGCCCCGATGGACCCCGAACTCGGTGAAGCTTTCTTT
size: many; V: TRBV20-1; D: -; J: TRBJ1-1; CDR3: CSARDPRRNTEAFF; DNA: TGCAGTGCTAGAGATCCGCGGAGGAACACTGAAGCTTTCTTT
size: many; V: TRBV19; D: -; J: TRBJ1-1; CDR3: CASSLKGWNTEAFF; DNA: TGTGCCAGTAGTTTAAAGGGTTGGAACACTGAAGCTTTCTTT
size: -; V: TRBV4-1; D: -; J: TRBJ1-5; CDR3: CASSQIGVGLGSNQPQHF; DNA: TGCGCCAGCAGCCAAATTGGAGTGGGACTCGGGAGCAATCAGCCCCAGCATTTT
size: many; V: TRBV7-2; D: -; J: TRBJ2-5; CDR3: CASSLGQEETQYF; DNA: TGTGCCAGCAGCTTAGGGCAGGAAGAGACCCAGTACTTC
size: few; V: TRBV29-1; D: -; J: TRBJ1-1; CDR3: CSCLITEAFF; DNA: TGCAGCTGCCTTATAACTGAAGCTTTCTTT
size: few; V: TRBV11-2; D: -; J: TRBJ1-1; CDR3: CASSQLLTGFGTEAFF; DNA: TGTGCCAGCAGTCAACTCCTGACGGGGTTTGGCACTGAAGCTTTCTTT
size: -; V: TRBV28; D: -; J: TRBJ2-5; CDR3: CASNGGKLETQYF; DNA: TGTGCCAGCAATGGCGGGAAGCTTGAGACCCAGTACTTC
size: many; V: TRBV2; D: -; J: TRBJ2-2; CDR3: CASSAFANTGELFF; DNA: TGTGCCAGCAGTGCGTTCGCGAACACCGGGGAGCTGTTTTTT
size: -; V: TRBV19; D: TRBD1; J: TRBJ1-1; CDR3: CASSMGTGATEAFF; DNA: TGTGCCAGTAGTATGGGGACAGGGGCCACTGAAGCTTTCTTT
size: many; V: TRBV29-1; D: -; J: TRBJ1-2; CDR3: CSVVAANYGYTF; DNA: TGCAGCGTTGTGGCAGCTAACTATGGCTACACCTTC
size: many; V: TRBV2; D: -; J: TRBJ1-1; CDR3: CASSLEAEAFF; DNA: TGTGCCAGCAGTTTGGAGGCTGAAGCTTTCTTT
size: many; V: TRBV28; D: TRBD2; J: TRBJ2-5; CDR3: CASSVRIAGGGETQYF; DNA: TGTGCCAGCAGTGTCCGTATAGCGGGGGGAGGGGAGACCCAGTACTTC
size: few; V: TRBV3-1; D: -; J: TRBJ1-2; CDR3: CASSQGTYGYTF; DNA: TGTGCCAGCAGCCAAGGAACCTATGGCTACACCTTC
size: -; V: TRBV6-1; D: -; J: TRBJ1-1; CDR3: CANIDPTGNTEAFF; DNA: TGTGCCAACATCGACCCGACAGGGAACACTGAAGCTTTCTTT
size: many; V: TRBV4-1; D: TRBD1; J: TRBJ1-6; CDR3: CASSQVLDRAYNSPLHF; DNA: TGCGCCAGCAGCCAAGTGTTGGACAGGGCATATAATTCACCCCTCCACTTT
size: many; V: TRBV20-1; D: TRBD2; J: TRBJ2-5; CDR3: CSARSGGAQETQYF; DNA: TGCAGTGCTAGAAGCGGGGGGGCCCAAGAGACCCAGTACTTC
size: many; V: TRBV5-1; D: TRBD1; J: TRBJ1-1; CDR3: CASRLGTGGTEAFF; DNA: TGCGCCAGCAGACTGGGGACAGGGGGCACTGAAGCTTTCTTT
size: many; V: TRBV19; D: -; J: TRBJ2-2; CDR3: CASTSGQRTGELFF; DNA: TGTGCCAGTACGAGCGGACAGCGCACCGGGGAGCTGTTTTTT
size: many; V: TRBV12-3/TRBV12-4; D: -; J: TRBJ2-6; CDR3: CASSLLAGANVLTF; DNA: TGTGCCAGCAGTCTACTGGCTGGGGCCAACGTCCTGACTTTC